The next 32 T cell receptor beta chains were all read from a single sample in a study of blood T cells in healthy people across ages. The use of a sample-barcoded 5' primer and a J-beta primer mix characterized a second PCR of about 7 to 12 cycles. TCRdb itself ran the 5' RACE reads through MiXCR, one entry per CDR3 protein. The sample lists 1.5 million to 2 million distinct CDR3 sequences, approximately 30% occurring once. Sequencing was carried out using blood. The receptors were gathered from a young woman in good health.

CDR3 sequence: CSGQGAEEKLFF. Written as DNA, the CDR3 is TGCAGTGGACAGGGGGCTGAAGAAAAACTGTTTTTT. The genes are TRBV20-1 and TRBJ1-4; TRBD1 matches at 10 bases. V dropped 7 bases and J dropped 8; count of bases not matched to a gene: 4. The germline CDR1 and CDR2 sequences are DFQATT and SNEGSKA (reference sequence). The length of the CDR3 is 12 residues.

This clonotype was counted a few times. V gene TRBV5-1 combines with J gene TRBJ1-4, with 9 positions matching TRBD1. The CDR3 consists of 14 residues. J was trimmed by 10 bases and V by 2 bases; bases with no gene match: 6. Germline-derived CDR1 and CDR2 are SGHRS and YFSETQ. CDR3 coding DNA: TGCGCCAGCAGCTTCGGACAGGGGACAGGAAAACTGTTTTTT. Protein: CASSFGQGTGKLFF.

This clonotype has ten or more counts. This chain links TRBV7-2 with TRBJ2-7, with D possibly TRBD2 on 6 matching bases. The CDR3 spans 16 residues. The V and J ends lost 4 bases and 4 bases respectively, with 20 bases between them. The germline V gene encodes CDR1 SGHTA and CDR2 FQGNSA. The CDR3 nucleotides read TGTGCCAGCAGCTCAGATCCCGGGACTGGGGGGTACGAGCAGTACTTC. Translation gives CASSSDPGTGGYEQYF.

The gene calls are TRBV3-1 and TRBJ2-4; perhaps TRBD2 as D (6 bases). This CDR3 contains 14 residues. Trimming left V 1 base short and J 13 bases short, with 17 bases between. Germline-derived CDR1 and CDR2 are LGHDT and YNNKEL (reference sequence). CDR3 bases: TGTGCCAGCAGCCAAGTGGGACTGAAAAATGAGCAGTACTTC. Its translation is CASSQVGLKNEQYF.

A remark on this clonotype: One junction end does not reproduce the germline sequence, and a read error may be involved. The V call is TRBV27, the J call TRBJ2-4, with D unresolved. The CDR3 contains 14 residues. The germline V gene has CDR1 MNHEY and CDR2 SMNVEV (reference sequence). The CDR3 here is CACRLGGTKNIQYF. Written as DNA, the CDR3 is TGTGCCTGCAGGTTGGGCGGTACCAAAAACATTCAGTACTTC.

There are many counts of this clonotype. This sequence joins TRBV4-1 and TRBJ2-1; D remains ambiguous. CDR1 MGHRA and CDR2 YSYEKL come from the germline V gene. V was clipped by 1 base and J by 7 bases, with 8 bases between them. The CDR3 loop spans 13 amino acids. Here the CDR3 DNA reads TGCGCCAGCAGCCAAGTGGTAGGGAATGAGCAGTTCTTC. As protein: CASSQVVGNEQFF.

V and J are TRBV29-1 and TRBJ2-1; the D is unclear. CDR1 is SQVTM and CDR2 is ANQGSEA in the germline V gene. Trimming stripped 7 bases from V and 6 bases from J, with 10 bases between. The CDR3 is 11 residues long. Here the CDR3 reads CSGVWSNEQFF. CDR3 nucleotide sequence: TGCAGCGGGGTTTGGTCCAATGAGCAGTTCTTC.

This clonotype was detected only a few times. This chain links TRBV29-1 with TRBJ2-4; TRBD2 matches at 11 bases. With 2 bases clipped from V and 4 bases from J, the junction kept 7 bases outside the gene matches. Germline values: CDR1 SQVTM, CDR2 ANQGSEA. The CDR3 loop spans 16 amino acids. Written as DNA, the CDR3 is TGCAGCGTTGAAAAGTCGGCTAGCGGGGGGAAAAACATTCAGTACTTC. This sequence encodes CSVEKSASGGKNIQYF.

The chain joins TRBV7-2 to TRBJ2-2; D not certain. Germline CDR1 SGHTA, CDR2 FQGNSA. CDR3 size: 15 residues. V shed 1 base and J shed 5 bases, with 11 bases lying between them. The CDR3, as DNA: TGTGCCAGCAGCTTAGTCAGGCTCGGGACCGGGGAGCTGTTTTTT. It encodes CASSLVRLGTGELFF.

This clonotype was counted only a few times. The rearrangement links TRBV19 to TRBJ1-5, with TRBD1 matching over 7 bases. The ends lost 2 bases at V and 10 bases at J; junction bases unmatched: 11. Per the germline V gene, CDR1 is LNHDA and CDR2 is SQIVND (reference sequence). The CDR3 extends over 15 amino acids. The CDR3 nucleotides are TGTGCCAGTAGTATATCCGGACAGGAAAAGAGCCCCCAGCATTTT. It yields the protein CASSISGQEKSPQHF.

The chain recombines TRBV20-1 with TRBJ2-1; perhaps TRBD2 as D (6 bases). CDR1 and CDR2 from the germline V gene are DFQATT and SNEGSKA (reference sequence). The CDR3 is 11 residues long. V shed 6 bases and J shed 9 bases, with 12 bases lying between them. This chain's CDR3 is CSATTSTEQFF. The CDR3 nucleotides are TGCAGTGCCACTACTAGCACTGAGCAGTTCTTC.

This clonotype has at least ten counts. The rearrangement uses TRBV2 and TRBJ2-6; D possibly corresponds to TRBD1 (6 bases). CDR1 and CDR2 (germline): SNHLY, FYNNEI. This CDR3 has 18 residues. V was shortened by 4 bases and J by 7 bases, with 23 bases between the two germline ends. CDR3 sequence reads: CASSGDRSFNLFANVLTF. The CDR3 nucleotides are TGTGCCAGCAGTGGCGACAGGTCCTTCAATCTGTTCGCCAACGTCCTGACTTTC.

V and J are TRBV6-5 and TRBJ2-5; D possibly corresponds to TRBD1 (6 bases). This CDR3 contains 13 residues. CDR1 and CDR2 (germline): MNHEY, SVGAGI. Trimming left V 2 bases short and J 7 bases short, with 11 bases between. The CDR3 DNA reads TGTGCCAGCAGTTACCAAGAACAGGGGACCCAGTACTTC. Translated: CASSYQEQGTQYF.

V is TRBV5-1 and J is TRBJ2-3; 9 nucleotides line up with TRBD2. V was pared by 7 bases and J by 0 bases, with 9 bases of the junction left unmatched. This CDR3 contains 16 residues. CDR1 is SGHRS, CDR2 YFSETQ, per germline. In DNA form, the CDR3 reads TGCGCCAGCGGCCTAGGGACTAGCCTTAGCACAGATACGCAGTATTTT. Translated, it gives CASGLGTSLSTDTQYF.

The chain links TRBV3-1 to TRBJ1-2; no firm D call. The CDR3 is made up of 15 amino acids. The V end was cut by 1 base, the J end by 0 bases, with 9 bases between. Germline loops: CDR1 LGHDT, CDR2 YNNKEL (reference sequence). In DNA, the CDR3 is TGTGCCAGCAGCCAAGGGGTTCTGGCTAACTATGGCTACACCTTC. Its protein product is CASSQGVLANYGYTF.

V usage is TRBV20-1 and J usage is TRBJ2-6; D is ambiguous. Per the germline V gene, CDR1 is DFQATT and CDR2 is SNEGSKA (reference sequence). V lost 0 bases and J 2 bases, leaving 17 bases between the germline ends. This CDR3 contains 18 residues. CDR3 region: CSARDPIGGVAGANVLTF. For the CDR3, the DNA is TGCAGTGCTAGAGATCCGATTGGCGGAGTCGCTGGGGCCAACGTCCTGACTTTC.

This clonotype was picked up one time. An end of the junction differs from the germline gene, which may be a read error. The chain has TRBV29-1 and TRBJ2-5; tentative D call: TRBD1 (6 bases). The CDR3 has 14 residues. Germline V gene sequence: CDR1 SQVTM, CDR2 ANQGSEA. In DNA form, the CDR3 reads TGCAGCGTTCAGTCGGCTGACAGGCAAGGGACCCGGTACTTC. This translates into CSVQSADRQGTRYF.

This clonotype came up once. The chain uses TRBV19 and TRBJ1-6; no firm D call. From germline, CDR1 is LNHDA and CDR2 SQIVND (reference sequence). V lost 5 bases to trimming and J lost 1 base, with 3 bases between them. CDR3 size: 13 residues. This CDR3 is CASSLSYNSPLHF. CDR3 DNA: TGTGCCAGTAGTTTGTCCTATAATTCACCCCTCCACTTT.

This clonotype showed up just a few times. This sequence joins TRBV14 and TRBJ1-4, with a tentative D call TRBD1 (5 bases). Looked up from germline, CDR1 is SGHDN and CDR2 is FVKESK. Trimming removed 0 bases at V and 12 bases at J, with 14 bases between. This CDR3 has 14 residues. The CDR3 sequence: CASSQDRIAGELFF. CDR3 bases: TGTGCCAGCAGCCAAGATAGGATAGCGGGGGAACTGTTTTTT.

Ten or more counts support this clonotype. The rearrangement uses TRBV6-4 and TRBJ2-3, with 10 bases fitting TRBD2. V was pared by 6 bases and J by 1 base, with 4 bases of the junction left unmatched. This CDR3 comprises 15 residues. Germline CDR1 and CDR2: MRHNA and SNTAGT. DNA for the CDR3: TGTGCCAGCAGGATTACTAGCGGGGGCACAGATACGCAGTATTTT. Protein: CASRITSGGTDTQYF.

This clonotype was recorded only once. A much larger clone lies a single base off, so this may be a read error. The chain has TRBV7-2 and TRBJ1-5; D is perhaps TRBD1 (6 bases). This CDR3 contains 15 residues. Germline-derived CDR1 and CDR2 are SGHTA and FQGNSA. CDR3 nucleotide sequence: TGTGCCAGCAGCTCCACGTTGCGGGGGGGGCAGCCCCGGCATTTT. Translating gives CASSSTLRGGQPRHF.

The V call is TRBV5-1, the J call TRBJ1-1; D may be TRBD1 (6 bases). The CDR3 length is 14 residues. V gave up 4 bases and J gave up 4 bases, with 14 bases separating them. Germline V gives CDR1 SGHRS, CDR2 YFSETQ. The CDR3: CASSGGQYATEAFF. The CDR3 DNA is TGCGCCAGCAGCGGAGGACAGTACGCCACTGAAGCTTTCTTT.

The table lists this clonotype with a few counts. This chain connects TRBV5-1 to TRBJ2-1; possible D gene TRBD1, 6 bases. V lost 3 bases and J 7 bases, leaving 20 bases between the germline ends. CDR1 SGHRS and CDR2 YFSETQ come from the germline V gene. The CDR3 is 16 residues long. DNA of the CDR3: TGCGCCAGCAGCTGGGGCGGCTGGGGGCAAGTAAATGAGCAGTTCTTC. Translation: CASSWGGWGQVNEQFF.

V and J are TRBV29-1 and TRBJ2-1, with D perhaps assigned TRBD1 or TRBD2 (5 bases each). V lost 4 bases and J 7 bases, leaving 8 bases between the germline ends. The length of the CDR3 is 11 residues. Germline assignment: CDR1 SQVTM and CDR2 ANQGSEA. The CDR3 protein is CSVGWGNEQFF. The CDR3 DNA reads TGCAGCGTTGGGTGGGGGAATGAGCAGTTCTTC.

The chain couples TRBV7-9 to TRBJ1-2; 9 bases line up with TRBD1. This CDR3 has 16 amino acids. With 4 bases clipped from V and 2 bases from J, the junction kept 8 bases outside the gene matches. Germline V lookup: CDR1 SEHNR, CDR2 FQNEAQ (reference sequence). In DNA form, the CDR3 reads TGTGCCAGCAGCTCGGCCCGGACAGGGGAGAACTATGGCTACACCTTC. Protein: CASSSARTGENYGYTF.

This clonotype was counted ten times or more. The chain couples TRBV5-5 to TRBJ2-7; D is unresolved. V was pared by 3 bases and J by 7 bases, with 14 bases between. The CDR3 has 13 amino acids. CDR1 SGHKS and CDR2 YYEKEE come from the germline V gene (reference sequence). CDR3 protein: CASSSDPSREQYF. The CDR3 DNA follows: TGTGCCAGCAGCTCGGATCCCTCGAGGGAGCAGTACTTC. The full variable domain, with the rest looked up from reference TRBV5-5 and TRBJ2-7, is DAGVTQSPTHLIKTRGQQVTLRCSPISGHKSVSWYQQVLGQGPQFIFQYYEKEERGRGNFPDRFSARQFPNYSSELNVNALLLGDSALYLCASSSDPSREQYFGPGTRLTVT.

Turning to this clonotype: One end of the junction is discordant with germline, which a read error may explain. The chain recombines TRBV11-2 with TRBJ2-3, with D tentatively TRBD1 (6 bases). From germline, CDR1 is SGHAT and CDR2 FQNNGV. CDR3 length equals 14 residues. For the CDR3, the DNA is TGTGCCGGCAGCTTACTCCCAGGGGCAGATACGCAGTATTTT. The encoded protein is CAGSLLPGADTQYF.

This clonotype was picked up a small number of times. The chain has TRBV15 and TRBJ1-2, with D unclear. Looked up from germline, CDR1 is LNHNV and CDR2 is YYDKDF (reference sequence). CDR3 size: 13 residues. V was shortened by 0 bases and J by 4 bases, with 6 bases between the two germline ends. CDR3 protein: CATSRDNIYGYTF. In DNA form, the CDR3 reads TGTGCCACCAGCAGAGATAACATCTATGGCTACACCTTC.

Written as DNA, the CDR3 is TGTGCCAGCAGCCCCACGTCGGCGGGGGGGCCGCCTGAAGAGACCCAGTACTTC. Protein: CASSPTSAGGPPEETQYF. J is TRBJ2-5 and V is TRBV7-3, with 9 bases that match TRBD2. The CDR3 loop spans 18 amino acids. The trim removed 5 bases at V and 3 bases at J, leaving 16 bases unmatched. Germline CDR1 is SGHTA and CDR2 is FQGTGA.

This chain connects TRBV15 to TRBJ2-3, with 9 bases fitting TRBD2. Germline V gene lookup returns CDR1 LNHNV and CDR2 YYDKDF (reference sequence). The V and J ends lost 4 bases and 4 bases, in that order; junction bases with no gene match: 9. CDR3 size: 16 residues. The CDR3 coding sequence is TGTGCCACCAGCACCCCTCTAGCGGGAATTTCAGATACGCAGTATTTT. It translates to CATSTPLAGISDTQYF.

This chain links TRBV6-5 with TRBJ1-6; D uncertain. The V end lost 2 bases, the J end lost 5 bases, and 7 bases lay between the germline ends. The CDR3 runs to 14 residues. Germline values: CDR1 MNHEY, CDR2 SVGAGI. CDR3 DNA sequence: TGTGCCAGCAGTTACGGTGCGGATAATTCACCCCTCCACTTT. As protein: CASSYGADNSPLHF.

CDR3 in amino acids: CASSGSSGGYEQFF. DNA for the CDR3: TGTGCCAGCAGTGGTTCTAGCGGGGGGTATGAGCAGTTCTTC. This sequence joins TRBV6-1 and TRBJ2-1, with 11 bases aligning to TRBD2. The CDR3 is 14 residues long. Germline-derived CDR1 and CDR2 are MNHNS and SASEGT. With 4 bases clipped from V and 8 bases from J, the junction kept 4 bases outside the gene matches.